These T cell receptor beta chains were read from a single sample in a study of T cells in Graves' hyperthyroidism and ophthalmopathy. One entry per CDR3 protein results from TCRdb running MiXCR on the multiplex PCR reads. This sample carries 750,000 to 950,000 distinct CDR3 sequences, over 35% of them seen once, and the ten largest clones take 8.9%. The sequenced material came from blood. These TCRs come from a man aged 18 to 35 with Graves' hyperthyroidism. Both conserved end residues are part of each CDR3. A D gene is named only where the DNA matches it firmly. The listing skips clone size in some rows; elsewhere it reads once, few, many or a size class.

TRBV12-3/TRBV12-4	.	few	TRBJ1-1	CASSLLLDQAEAFF	TGTGCCAGCAGCTTACTACTAGACCAAGCTGAAGCTTTCTTT
TRBV7-8	.	few	TRBJ2-5	CASSNLETQYF	TGTGCCAGCAGCAACTTGGAGACCCAGTACTTC
TRBV5-6	.	many	TRBJ2-7	CASSGKYEQYF	TGTGCCAGCAGCGGTAAATACGAGCAGTACTTC
TRBV2	.	many	TRBJ1-5	CASSEGPGYSNQPQHF	TGTGCCAGCAGCGAGGGGCCTGGCTATAGCAATCAGCCCCAGCATTTT
TRBV7-2	.	few	TRBJ2-5	CASSLNPGHLRETQYF	TGTGCCAGCAGCTTAAACCCGGGACACCTGCGAGAGACCCAGTACTTC
TRBV15	.	many	TRBJ1-5	CATSRPDQPQHF	TGTGCCACGTCGAGGCCGGATCAGCCCCAGCATTTT
TRBV10-3	TRBD2	few	TRBJ2-7	CASSLIQAGGFYEQYF	TGTGCCAGCAGTTTGATCCAAGCGGGAGGATTCTACGAGCAGTACTTC
TRBV20-1	.	.	TRBJ1-4	CSARHRENEKLFF	TGCAGTGCTAGGCACAGGGAAAATGAAAAACTGTTTTTT
TRBV12-3/TRBV12-4	TRBD1	few	TRBJ1-4	CASSNTGGQEKLFF	TGTGCCAGCAGCAACACAGGGGGACAGGAAAAACTGTTTTTT
TRBV7-9	.	many	TRBJ2-2	CASSFATGELFF	TGTGCCAGCAGCTTCGCCACCGGGGAGCTGTTTTTT
TRBV4-3	.	.	TRBJ2-5	CASSQDLVGGARYQETQYF	TGCGCCAGCAGCCAAGATCTGGTGGGCGGGGCCAGGTACCAAGAGACCCAGTACTTC
TRBV14	.	.	TRBJ2-2	CASSQDHDSLRELQAGELFF	TGTGCCAGCAGCCAAGATCACGACAGTCTGAGGGAGCTTCAGGCCGGGGAGCTGTTTTTT
TRBV20-1	.	.	TRBJ2-7	CSPGGTSPYEQYF	TGCAGTCCAGGCGGGACATCTCCATACGAGCAGTACTTC
TRBV2	TRBD1	.	TRBJ2-7	CASAGQVLTSSYEQYF	TGTGCCAGCGCGGGACAGGTCTTAACCTCCTCCTACGAGCAGTACTTC
TRBV11-2	.	few	TRBJ2-5	CASSLIRGGQETQYF	TGTGCCAGCAGCTTAATAAGAGGGGGACAAGAGACCCAGTACTTC
TRBV10-3	TRBD1	.	TRBJ1-4	CAISNDREREKLFF	TGTGCCATCAGTAACGACAGGGAAAGGGAAAAACTGTTTTTT
TRBV19	.	.	TRBJ1-6	CASSYSKYPNLGSPLHF	TGTGCCAGTAGTTACTCGAAATACCCGAATTTGGGTTCACCCCTCCACTTT
TRBV5-1	TRBD1	.	TRBJ2-7	CASSPDRVQYEQYF	TGCGCCAGCAGCCCGGACAGGGTTCAGTACGAGCAGTACTTC
TRBV10-2	TRBD1	many	TRBJ1-1	CATLRGGTGPDTEAFF	TGCGCCACCCTGAGGGGAGGGACAGGGCCGGACACTGAAGCTTTCTTT
TRBV28	.	.	TRBJ2-7	CASSPAGSEEQYF	TGTGCCAGCTCCCCCGCAGGGTCGGAAGAGCAGTACTTC
TRBV5-1	.	.	TRBJ1-6	CASSLGVGLGDSPLHF	TGTGCCAGCAGCTTGGGCGTAGGGCTAGGTGATTCACCCCTCCACTTT
TRBV19	.	.	TRBJ1-1	CASSIDLWGNTEAFF	TGTGCCAGTAGTATAGATCTGTGGGGAAACACTGAAGCTTTCTTT
TRBV7-9	.	.	TRBJ2-2	CASSLVRRAGELFF	TGTGCCAGCAGCTTAGTACGGAGAGCCGGGGAGCTGTTTTTT
TRBV9	.	few	TRBJ1-6	CASSQDLWNSPLHF	TGCGCCAGCAGCCAAGATTTGTGGAACTCACCCCTCCACTTT
TRBV6-5	.	few	TRBJ2-6	CASTPDDPSRAGANVLTF	TGTGCCAGCACCCCCGACGACCCATCACGCGCGGGGGCCAACGTCCTGACTTTC
TRBV11-3	.	many	TRBJ2-5	CASRLQETQYF	TGTGCCAGCAGACTCCAAGAGACCCAGTACTTC
TRBV6-7	.	.	TRBJ2-5	CASRMDPQETQYF	TGTGCCAGCAGAATGGACCCCCAAGAGACCCAGTACTTC
TRBV2	.	.	TRBJ2-5	CASSEARTPQETQYF	TGTGCCAGCAGTGAAGCGCGAACGCCGCAAGAGACCCAGTACTTC
TRBV20-1	.	.	TRBJ2-5	CSASRRETQYF	TGCAGTGCTAGTCGGCGAGAGACCCAGTACTTC
TRBV10-3	.	.	TRBJ2-7	CASSYSGAEESYEQYF	TGTGCCAGCAGTTACTCTGGAGCGGAGGAGTCCTACGAGCAGTACTTC
TRBV12-3/TRBV12-4	.	many	TRBJ1-5	CASSVTGSEQPQHF	TGTGCCAGCAGTGTTACAGGGTCAGAGCAGCCCCAGCATTTT
TRBV9	.	few	TRBJ1-6	CASSQGVDSVDNSPLHF	TGTGCCAGCAGCCAAGGGGTTGACAGCGTCGATAATTCACCCCTCCACTTT
TRBV7-2	.	.	TRBJ1-1	CASSLPETGIPEAFF	TGTGCCAGCAGCCTCCCTGAGACCGGCATACCAGAAGCTTTCTTT
TRBV29-1	.	many	TRBJ2-7	CSVIQATSYEQYF	TGCAGCGTTATACAGGCGACCTCCTACGAGCAGTACTTC
TRBV6-1	TRBD1	few	TRBJ1-6	CANQEGGDYSPLHF	TGTGCCAATCAGGAAGGGGGCGATTATTCACCCCTCCACTTT
TRBV24-1	TRBD1	many	TRBJ1-1	CATSASTGGGTEAFF	TGTGCCACCAGTGCCTCTACAGGGGGCGGCACTGAAGCTTTCTTT
TRBV29-1	.	many	TRBJ1-1	CSVEGGKSTEAFF	TGCAGCGTTGAAGGGGGGAAGAGCACTGAAGCTTTCTTT
TRBV6-2/TRBV6-3	.	few	TRBJ1-5	CASSSAVKVHSNQPQHF	TGTGCCAGCAGTTCCGCCGTGAAGGTCCATAGCAATCAGCCCCAGCATTTT
TRBV5-1	TRBD1	.	TRBJ1-1	CASSIQGATEAFF	TGCGCCAGCAGTATCCAGGGGGCCACTGAAGCTTTCTTT
TRBV7-9	TRBD1	.	TRBJ1-4	CASSYLQGGNEKLFF	TGTGCCAGCAGTTACCTCCAGGGGGGAAATGAAAAACTGTTTTTT
TRBV9	TRBD1	few	TRBJ2-7	CASSVGPGQANYEQYF	TGTGCCAGCAGCGTAGGACCAGGACAGGCGAACTACGAGCAGTACTTC
TRBV15	TRBD1	.	TRBJ2-7	CATSLTGVEQYF	TGTGCCACCAGCCTGACAGGGGTCGAGCAGTACTTC
TRBV5-1	TRBD1	few	TRBJ1-4	CASSDGTGGLTNEKLFF	TGCGCCAGCAGCGATGGGACAGGGGGCCTAACTAATGAAAAACTGTTTTTT
TRBV9	.	few	TRBJ1-6	CASSVSGNNSPLHF	TGTGCCAGCAGCGTTTCGGGGAATAATTCACCCCTCCACTTT
TRBV25-1	.	.	TRBJ2-5	CASSLGGWEETQYF	TGTGCCAGCAGTTTAGGCGGGTGGGAAGAGACCCAGTACTTC
TRBV12-3/TRBV12-4	TRBD1	few	TRBJ1-3	CASSLTGANTIYF	TGTGCCAGCAGTTTAACAGGGGCAAACACCATATATTTT
TRBV18	.	.	TRBJ2-5	CASSLTNGARETQYF	TGTGCCAGCTCACTAACCAACGGGGCGCGAGAGACCCAGTACTTC
TRBV29-1	.	many	TRBJ2-7	CSVEDPRDKQYF	TGCAGCGTTGAAGATCCCCGGGACAAGCAGTACTTC
TRBV12-3/TRBV12-4	TRBD1	.	TRBJ1-5	CASTSTGTGDNQPQHF	TGTGCCAGCACCTCGACCGGGACAGGGGACAATCAGCCCCAGCATTTT
TRBV3-1	.	.	TRBJ1-1	CASSFEGQGATEAFF	TGTGCCAGCAGTTTCGAGGGCCAGGGAGCCACTGAAGCTTTCTTT
TRBV7-9	TRBD2	few	TRBJ2-5	CASSPPFSGAQETQYF	TGTGCCAGCAGCCCCCCGTTTAGCGGGGCTCAAGAGACCCAGTACTTC
TRBV27	.	.	TRBJ2-7	CASSLFHEQYF	TGTGCCAGCAGTTTATTCCACGAGCAGTACTTC
TRBV7-9	.	.	TRBJ1-2	CASSPGRAPYGYTF	TGTGCCAGCAGCCCCGGACGGGCGCCCTATGGCTACACCTTC